Included here is one T cell receptor beta chain sequence, with context. Its antigen is still unknown. This entry is derived from a study of cytomegalovirus exposure and HLA in healthy donors. Notes on the study in general: In vitro checks showed that a few CMV-associated chains really do target CMV antigens.

Produced via immunoSEQ multiplex PCR; TCRdb's table is partial and in-frame only. The sample contains about 220,000 clones, around nine tenths of which appear only once. The CDR3 totals 14 residues. Germline lookup yields CDR1 SGDLS and CDR2 YYNGEE. V dropped 4 bases and J dropped 1 base, with 12 bases sitting between them. The chain has TRBV9 and TRBJ2-7; tentatively, D is TRBD1 (6 bases). The receptor was isolated from a woman aged 18-29 years in good health and CMV-seronegative. Sequenced: PBMCs. For the CDR3, the DNA is TGTGCCAGCAGCCCCTCAGGGGTTTCCTACGAGCAGTACTTC. This translates into CASSPSGVSYEQYF.